These 21 T cell receptor beta chains were sequenced from one sample in a study of T-cell memory formation after mild COVID-19. TCRdb re-derived calls from the 5' RACE reads in MiXCR, one entry per CDR3 protein. The sample consists of some 120,000 distinct CDR3 sequences, about 5.9% of them appearing once. The sequencing sample was made of PBMCs or a T cell subset sorted from them (not recorded which). Receptors were obtained from an adult woman who had mild COVID-19 (a few samples of this study predate the infection). Cell type and time point are not known.

This clonotype is termed medium-sized. The chain is built from TRBV5-4 and TRBJ2-1, with TRBD2 identical over 11 bases. V dropped 0 bases and J dropped 7; count of bases not matched to a gene: 3. Germline lookup yields CDR1 SGHNT and CDR2 YYREEE (reference sequence). The CDR3 has 15 residues. The CDR3 DNA reads as TGTGCCAGCAGCTTGGAAGGGACTAGCGGTAATGAGCAGTTCTTC. Its translation: CASSLEGTSGNEQFF.

This clonotype was picked up many times. The chain joins TRBV20-1 to TRBJ2-1; D is unclear. The CDR3 is 13 amino acids. Germline CDR1 is DFQATT and CDR2 is SNEGSKA (reference sequence). The V end was cut by 6 bases, the J end by 6 bases, with 15 bases between. The CDR3 DNA follows: TGCAGTGCCGATAGACTTTCCCCCAATGAGCAGTTCTTC. Translating it yields CSADRLSPNEQFF.

This clonotype occurred a few times. The chain recombines TRBV19 with TRBJ2-1; perhaps TRBD2 as D (5 bases). This CDR3 has 17 amino acids. Trimming removed 1 base at V and 1 base at J, with 14 bases between. Looked up from germline, CDR1 is LNHDA and CDR2 is SQIVND (reference sequence). The CDR3 DNA follows: TGTGCCAGTAGTATAGGGGGAGCCCGTGGGTCCTACAATGAGCAGTTCTTC. This sequence encodes CASSIGGARGSYNEQFF.

In the case of this clonotype: This could be a read error, since a much larger clone is one nucleotide away. The rearrangement links TRBV7-3 to TRBJ2-3; 8 bases align to TRBD2. The CDR3 totals 16 residues. Losses at the gene ends were 4 bases for V and 11 bases for J; bases not matched to a gene: 17. The germline V gene has CDR1 SGHTA and CDR2 FQGTGA. Here the CDR3 DNA reads TGTGCCAGCAGCTCGACCCCCGGGATAGCGGGGTTAGGGCAGTATTTT. It yields the protein CASSSTPGIAGLGQYF.

In its sample, this clonotype was seen many times. The chain couples TRBV12-3 or TRBV12-4 to TRBJ2-1, with D tentatively TRBD1 or TRBD2 (5 bases each). The V and J ends lost 10 bases and 5 bases respectively, with 21 bases between them. The CDR3 length is 15 residues. The CDR3 region is CATSILMGRDNEQFF. CDR3 bases: TGTGCCACCTCGATATTAATGGGGCGGGACAATGAGCAGTTCTTC.

The chain has TRBV7-8 and TRBJ1-5, with D perhaps matching TRBD1 (5 bases). Germline CDR1 SGHVS, CDR2 FQNEAQ. Deletions cut 3 bases from V and 4 bases from J, with 22 bases between. The CDR3 sequence is 18 residues long. The CDR3 nucleotides are TGTGCCAGCAGCTTTGGCGACAGTCGTATCAATCCAAATCAGCCCCAGCATTTT. Its protein is CASSFGDSRINPNQPQHF.

This clonotype appeared many times. V and J are TRBV5-6 and TRBJ2-5, with 13 bases that match TRBD2. Germline assignment: CDR1 SGHDT and CDR2 YYEEEE. CDR3 length: 19 residues. With V trimmed by 3 bases and J by 1 base, 12 bases remained unmatched. The CDR3 is CASSSTSGLAGVSQETQYF. The CDR3 DNA reads TGTGCCAGCAGCTCAACCTCCGGACTAGCGGGAGTATCCCAAGAGACCCAGTACTTC.

This clonotype turned up a few times. The rearrangement links TRBV5-1 to TRBJ2-7, with D uncertain. Trimming removed 4 bases from V and 3 bases from J, with 8 bases in between. This CDR3 has 12 amino acids. Germline CDR1 reads SGHRS; CDR2 reads YFSETQ. CDR3 sequence: CASSTDGYEQYF. In DNA, the CDR3 is TGCGCCAGCAGCACCGACGGCTACGAGCAGTACTTC.

There are a few counts of this clonotype. The V gene is TRBV5-1, the J gene TRBJ2-1, with a weak D call TRBD2 (5 bases). Per germline, CDR1 SGHRS and CDR2 YFSETQ. CDR3 length: 15 residues. V shed 0 bases and J shed 2 bases, with 9 bases lying between them. CDR3 in DNA: TGCGCCAGCAGCTTGGGAGGGCTCCCCTACAATGAGCAGTTCTTC. It specifies CASSLGGLPYNEQFF.

This clonotype was detected many times. This chain joins TRBV9 and TRBJ2-5, with 8 bases identical to TRBD2. CDR1 SGDLS and CDR2 YYNGEE come from the germline V gene. The CDR3 length is 18 residues. Trimming removed 0 bases from V and 0 bases from J; junction bases left unmatched: 10. In DNA form, the CDR3 reads TGTGCCAGCAGCGTAGCTCCAGCGGGGGCGCGCTACCAAGAGACCCAGTACTTC. The encoded protein is CASSVAPAGARYQETQYF.

This clonotype was observed a few times. This chain joins TRBV5-6 and TRBJ2-1; 11 bases agree with TRBD2. Germline lookup yields CDR1 SGHDT and CDR2 YYEEEE. Trimming removed 0 bases from V and 0 bases from J; junction bases left unmatched: 5. The CDR3 has 18 residues. The CDR3 nucleotides read TGTGCCAGCAGCTTGGCTAGCGGGGGGCCGAGCTCCTACAATGAGCAGTTCTTC. Its translation is CASSLASGGPSSYNEQFF.

The J gene is TRBJ1-1, the V gene TRBV20-1; D gene ambiguous. V was trimmed by 6 bases and J by 1 base, leaving 9 bases between them. CDR1 and CDR2 from the germline V gene are DFQATT and SNEGSKA (reference sequence). The CDR3 sequence is 12 residues long. CDR3 DNA sequence: TGCAGTGCACTTCAGGAGAACACTGAAGCTTTCTTT. Protein sequence: CSALQENTEAFF.

This clonotype was recorded only once. The chain recombines TRBV3-1 with TRBJ2-5; maybe TRBD2 (6 bases). Trimming shortened V by 2 bases and J by 3 bases, and 7 bases separated the two germline ends. CDR1 and CDR2 (germline): LGHDT, YNNKEL (reference sequence). The CDR3 covers 13 residues. CDR3 nucleotides: TGTGCCAGCAGCCAAATAGCGGAAGAGACCCAGTACTTC. This encodes CASSQIAEETQYF.

The chain employs TRBV4-2 and TRBJ2-3, with D possibly matching TRBD2 (5 bases). Germline V lookup: CDR1 LGHNA, CDR2 YNFKEQ. This CDR3 has 19 residues. Trimming shortened V by 4 bases and J by 2 bases, and 25 bases separated the two germline ends. CDR3 in DNA: TGTGCCAGCAGCCCAGACTATATGAGCGGCGGGCCCCTCACAGATACGCAGTATTTT. Its protein product is CASSPDYMSGGPLTDTQYF.

The V and J genes are TRBV18 and TRBJ2-5, with 10 bases lining up with TRBD1. Trimming at V came to 4 bases and at J to 4 bases, leaving 9 bases not matched to a gene. The CDR3 totals 16 residues. The germline gives CDR1 KGHSH, CDR2 LQKENI. The CDR3 nucleotides are TGTGCCAGCTCACGAGACAGGGGGCTGGAGGGAGAGACCCAGTACTTC. Residues: CASSRDRGLEGETQYF.

This clonotype occurred a few times. V usage is TRBV3-1 and J usage is TRBJ2-1; unclear D gene. The CDR3 loop spans 12 amino acids. V was pared by 6 bases and J by 7 bases, with 10 bases between. Germline values: CDR1 LGHDT, CDR2 YNNKEL (reference sequence). CDR3 DNA: TGTGCCAGCAGTCGAAGGGATAATGAGCAGTTCTTC. Translating gives CASSRRDNEQFF.

The table lists this clonotype with many counts. The J gene is TRBJ2-1, the V gene TRBV20-1; 13 bases are shared with TRBD2. In germline, CDR1 is DFQATT, CDR2 SNEGSKA (reference sequence). The CDR3 runs to 14 residues. Trimming at V came to 5 bases and at J to 8 bases, leaving 6 bases not matched to a gene. The CDR3 DNA follows: TGCAGTGCTCGTACTAGCGGGAGGGGCTATGAGCAGTTCTTC. Residues: CSARTSGRGYEQFF.

The chain joins TRBV5-4 to TRBJ2-3, with 7 bases lining up with TRBD2. V was pared by 5 bases and J by 1 base, with 10 bases of the junction left unmatched. CDR1 SGHNT and CDR2 YYREEE come from the germline V gene (reference sequence). CDR3 size: 16 residues. The CDR3: CASRNQAGRRTDTQYF. In nucleotides, the CDR3 is TGTGCCAGCAGGAATCAAGCGGGGAGGCGCACAGATACGCAGTATTTT.

The chain links TRBV4-2 to TRBJ2-5, with 7 bases fitting TRBD2. Germline V gene data show CDR1 as LGHNA and CDR2 as YNFKEQ. Trimming removed 0 bases from V and 7 bases from J; junction bases left unmatched: 5. The CDR3 spans 14 residues. The CDR3 is CASSQDRTSPTQYF. In DNA form, the CDR3 reads TGTGCCAGCAGCCAAGATCGGACTAGTCCGACCCAGTACTTC.

This clonotype has at least ten counts. The chain joins TRBV12-3 or TRBV12-4 to TRBJ2-1; 7 nucleotides align to TRBD1. CDR3 length equals 14 residues. With 5 bases clipped from V and 8 bases from J, the junction kept 9 bases outside the gene matches. The DNA of the CDR3 is TGTGCCAGCAGTCAGAGGGACAGTTCGGATGAGCAGTTCTTC. Amino acid sequence: CASSQRDSSDEQFF.

The sample holds a few counts of this clonotype. This rearrangement joins TRBV5-1 to TRBJ2-3; 11 bases are a match to TRBD1. The J segment lost 4 bases and the V segment lost 4 bases, leaving 8 bases of the junction unmatched. This CDR3 has 16 amino acids. Germline assignment: CDR1 SGHRS and CDR2 YFSETQ. CDR3 DNA sequence: TGCGCCAGCAGCCGCCCCGGGACAGGGGGTTCAGATACGCAGTATTTT. Translation gives CASSRPGTGGSDTQYF. Combining the CDR3 with reference TRBV5-1 and TRBJ2-3 gives the whole variable domain KAGVTQTPRYLIKTRGQQVTLSCSPISGHRSVSWYQQTPGQGLQFLFEYFSETQRNKGNFPGRFSGRQFSNSRSEMNVSTLELGDSALYLCASSRPGTGGSDTQYFGPGTRLTVL.